A single sample gave rise to the 32 T cell receptor beta chains below, sequenced in a study of cytomegalovirus exposure and HLA in healthy donors. A multiplex PCR was run with 60 Vbeta primers and 13 Jbeta primers. Some clones are missing from TCRdb's copy, which holds only in-frame ones; the method was immunoSEQ multiplex PCR. The sample yields approximately 170,000 clones, 80% seen once. Material: PBMCs. The receptor set was obtained from a man aged 18-30 years in good health and CMV-seropositive.

This chain links TRBV28 with TRBJ1-2, with D perhaps matching TRBD1 (5 bases). This CDR3 has 14 residues. V lost 4 bases and J lost 5, with 14 bases in between. Germline V gives CDR1 MDHEN, CDR2 SYDVKM. The CDR3 DNA is TGTGCCAGCAGTTATAGGGGCATGGGATATGGCTACACCTTC. This gives the protein CASSYRGMGYGYTF.

This clone was seen only once. This chain joins TRBV27 and TRBJ1-2; TRBD1 is a possible D gene (6 bases). Germline assignment: CDR1 MNHEY and CDR2 SMNVEV (reference sequence). V lost 6 bases, J lost 8 bases, and 19 bases lay in between. This CDR3 is built from 14 residues. The DNA for the CDR3 is TGTGCCAGCAGGAAAGGGGGAGGGCCTTTCGGCTACACCTTC. As protein: CASRKGGGPFGYTF.

This rearrangement joins TRBV6-5 to TRBJ2-7, with D possibly matching TRBD2 (5 bases). This CDR3 spans 13 amino acids. Trimming removed 0 bases from V and 4 bases from J, with 7 bases in between. In germline, CDR1 is MNHEY, CDR2 SVGAGI. DNA of the CDR3: TGTGCCAGCAGTTACTCGGAGGTATACGAGCAGTACTTC. Translating gives CASSYSEVYEQYF.

The V call is TRBV7-9, the J call TRBJ2-7; 7 bases fit TRBD1. Germline values: CDR1 SEHNR, CDR2 FQNEAQ (reference sequence). Trimming cost V 3 bases and J 3 bases; bases outside gene matches: 5. This CDR3 comprises 14 residues. The CDR3 protein is CASSFPGQHYEQYF. The CDR3 nucleotides are TGTGCCAGCAGCTTCCCGGGACAGCACTACGAGCAGTACTTC.

This clone was counted a single time. This sequence joins TRBV7-3 and TRBJ2-7; 7 nucleotides line up with TRBD2. Germline CDR1 and CDR2: SGHTA and FQGTGA. CDR3 length: 15 amino acids. V dropped 2 bases and J dropped 4; count of bases not matched to a gene: 8. The CDR3 loop reads CASSLDAGVLYEQYF. The CDR3 DNA reads as TGTGCCAGCAGCTTAGACGCGGGGGTATTGTACGAGCAGTACTTC.

This chain joins TRBV7-2 and TRBJ1-1, with 7 bases lining up with TRBD1. V lost 5 bases and J lost 3; bases outside the gene matches: 12. The CDR3 has 16 residues. The germline V gene encodes CDR1 SGHTA and CDR2 FQGNSA. This CDR3 reads CASSLTGESYDTEAFF. The CDR3 DNA sequence: TGTGCCAGCAGCCTTACAGGGGAGAGTTACGACACTGAAGCTTTCTTT.

The chain carries TRBV4-1 and TRBJ2-7; 10 bases fit TRBD2. V shed 0 bases, J shed 7 bases, and the junction held 15 bases outside the gene matches. CDR1 MGHRA and CDR2 YSYEKL come from the germline V gene. This CDR3 contains 18 residues. The CDR3 protein is CASSQDSRASGSVGEQYF. CDR3 DNA sequence: TGCGCCAGCAGCCAAGACTCGAGGGCTAGCGGGAGTGTAGGGGAGCAGTACTTC.

The rearrangement uses TRBV5-1 and TRBJ2-1; D may be TRBD2 (6 bases). Per germline, CDR1 SGHRS and CDR2 YFSETQ. The CDR3 extends over 17 amino acids. V was trimmed by 2 bases and J by 0 bases, leaving 15 bases between them. The CDR3 reads CASSFGVGGPSYNEQFF. As DNA, the CDR3 is TGCGCCAGCAGCTTCGGGGTGGGGGGTCCCTCCTACAATGAGCAGTTCTTC.

This clone was counted a few times. This chain links TRBV7-2 with TRBJ2-1, with TRBD2 matching 8 bases. The CDR3 length is 14 residues. V lost 1 base to trimming and J lost 4 bases; unmatched junction nucleotides: 0. Germline loops: CDR1 SGHTA, CDR2 FQGNSA. CDR3 in DNA: TGTGCCAGCAGCTTAGAGCGGGAGTACAATGAGCAGTTCTTC. Translation gives CASSLEREYNEQFF.

This chain connects TRBV29-1 to TRBJ2-1, with 12 bases that match TRBD2. The CDR3 is 14 residues long. V gave up 7 bases and J gave up 7 bases; unmatched junction bases: 8. The germline CDR1 and CDR2 sequences are SQVTM and ANQGSEA. The chain's CDR3 is CSAGTSGQGNEQFF. CDR3 in DNA: TGCAGCGCGGGGACTAGCGGGCAGGGAAATGAGCAGTTCTTC.

There are a few counts of this clone. The sample carries other DNA sequences with the same CDR3. V and J are TRBV7-9 and TRBJ1-5, with 7 positions matching TRBD1. Germline lookup yields CDR1 SEHNR and CDR2 FQNEAQ (reference sequence). Trimming took 4 bases from V and 4 from J; bases not matched to a gene: 4. This CDR3 contains 14 residues. CDR3 nucleotide sequence: TGTGCCAGCAGCTGGGACAGCAAAAATCAGCCCCAGCATTTT. Translating gives CASSWDSKNQPQHF.

This clone was recorded only once. The chain has TRBV7-2 and TRBJ1-2; 10 positions match TRBD1. The CDR3 loop spans 14 amino acids. The germline CDR1 and CDR2 sequences are SGHTA and FQGNSA. With 6 bases clipped from V and 6 bases from J, the junction kept 7 bases outside the gene matches. The CDR3 coding sequence is TGTGCCAGCAGAACGACAGGGGGCTTCGATGGCTACACCTTC. It is translated as CASRTTGGFDGYTF.

The chain combines TRBV18 with TRBJ1-2, with D tentatively TRBD1 (5 bases). This CDR3 contains 15 residues. V gave up 0 bases and J gave up 0 bases, with 8 bases separating them. Germline V lookup: CDR1 KGHSH, CDR2 LQKENI. The CDR3 is CASSPPSGPNYGYTF. The CDR3 DNA sequence: TGTGCCAGCTCACCACCCTCAGGGCCTAACTATGGCTACACCTTC.

This clone has a handful of counts. This chain links TRBV27 with TRBJ2-7, with 11 bases matching TRBD2. Germline V lookup: CDR1 MNHEY, CDR2 SMNVEV (reference sequence). The CDR3 is 17 residues long. The ends lost 6 bases at V and 5 bases at J; junction bases unmatched: 15. CDR3 in DNA: TGTGCCAGCAGCCTAAGTCCGCGACTAGCGGGATCGAACGAGCAGTACTTC. Translated, it gives CASSLSPRLAGSNEQYF.

The chain employs TRBV28 and TRBJ2-1; 12 bases line up with TRBD2. The germline V gene has CDR1 MDHEN and CDR2 SYDVKM. V gave up 5 bases and J gave up 12 bases; unmatched junction bases: 11. The CDR3 length is 15 residues. This CDR3 reads CASSPTGTSGFLQFF. CDR3 in DNA: TGTGCCAGCAGTCCCACCGGGACTAGCGGGTTTCTGCAGTTCTTC.

This clone was detected only a few times. This chain joins TRBV12-5 and TRBJ1-2, with a tentative D call TRBD1 (6 bases). The CDR3 has 14 residues. The V gene's germline CDR1 is LGHNT and CDR2 FRNRAP. V lost 1 base to trimming and J lost 6 bases, with 12 bases between them. CDR3 sequence: CASGLGRRGDGYTF. CDR3 DNA sequence: TGTGCTAGTGGTTTGGGTCGCAGGGGAGATGGCTACACCTTC.

This sequence joins TRBV14 and TRBJ1-1, with TRBD1 identical over 9 bases. After removal of 2 bases from V and 5 bases from J, the junction contained 12 bases not matched to a gene. CDR3 length: 17 amino acids. Germline lookup yields CDR1 SGHDN and CDR2 FVKESK. Here the CDR3 DNA reads TGTGCCAGCAGCCAAAAGGGACAGGGCGGTTGGAAAACTGAAGCTTTCTTT. Its translation is CASSQKGQGGWKTEAFF. Full variable domain (remainder filled in from reference TRBV14 and TRBJ1-1): EAGVTQFPSHSVIEKGQTVTLRCDPISGHDNLYWYRRVMGKEIKFLLHFVKESKQDESGMPNNRFLAERTGGTYSTLKVQPAELEDSGVYFCASSQKGQGGWKTEAFFGQGTRLTVV.

The rearrangement uses TRBV4-1 and TRBJ1-5; TRBD1 matches at 12 bases. V shed 3 bases, J shed 1 base, and the junction held 4 bases outside the gene matches. The CDR3 runs to 17 residues. In germline, CDR1 is MGHRA, CDR2 YSYEKL. This chain's CDR3 is CASSQGQGAESNQPQHF. The CDR3 coding sequence is TGCGCCAGCAGCCAGGGACAGGGGGCTGAGAGCAATCAGCCCCAGCATTTT.

This clone was counted a single time. In the same sample, other DNA sequences code for this CDR3. The chain carries TRBV27 and TRBJ2-2; D not certain. Germline V gene lookup returns CDR1 MNHEY and CDR2 SMNVEV (reference sequence). There are 12 residues in the CDR3. V lost 6 bases and J lost 3, with 5 bases in between. Here the CDR3 reads CASSSYTGELFF. The CDR3 nucleotides read TGTGCCAGCAGCTCCTACACCGGGGAGCTGTTTTTT.

The CDR3 DNA follows: TGTGCCAGCGTGACTTTTGGGAACACCGGGGAGCTGTTTTTT. Its translation is CASVTFGNTGELFF. The chain has TRBV7-8 and TRBJ2-2; no clear D. Germline values: CDR1 SGHVS, CDR2 FQNEAQ. V was cut by 8 bases and J by 1 base, with 11 bases left in between. The CDR3 runs 14 residues.

This chain connects TRBV10-1 to TRBJ1-1, with D uncertain. The CDR3 runs to 14 residues. Germline CDR1 is WNHNN and CDR2 is SYGVQD (reference sequence). Trimming stripped 3 bases from V and 1 base from J, with 9 bases between. CDR3 nucleotides: TGCGCCAGCAGTGAAGGCAGGCCGAACACTGAAGCTTTCTTT. Translated, it gives CASSEGRPNTEAFF.

J is TRBJ2-3 and V is TRBV10-3, with 7 bases lining up with TRBD1. The CDR3 contains 14 residues. V was pared by 7 bases and J by 0 bases, with 4 bases of the junction left unmatched. Germline V CDR1 and CDR2: ENHRY, SYGVKD. The CDR3 reads CAIKGAFSTDTQYF. CDR3 nucleotide sequence: TGTGCCATCAAGGGGGCTTTCAGCACAGATACGCAGTATTTT.

This rearrangement joins TRBV7-6 to TRBJ1-5; tentative D call: TRBD1 (6 bases). V lost 4 bases, J lost 4 bases, and 14 bases lay in between. This CDR3 comprises 15 residues. Germline loops: CDR1 SGHVS, CDR2 FNYEAQ. CDR3 bases: TGTGCCAGCAGCTCGGGGAGGGGGAAGAATCAGCCCCAGCATTTT. Translating gives CASSSGRGKNQPQHF.

The rearrangement joins TRBV10-3 to TRBJ1-3, with TRBD1 matching over 7 bases. This CDR3 is built from 16 residues. In germline, CDR1 is ENHRY, CDR2 SYGVKD. The trim removed 2 bases at V and 4 bases at J, leaving 8 bases unmatched. In DNA form, the CDR3 reads TGTGCCATCAGTGAGAGAGTCACACAGGGGGGAAACACCATATATTTT. Amino acid sequence: CAISERVTQGGNTIYF.

The chain combines TRBV18 with TRBJ1-1; TRBD1 matches at 9 bases. The CDR3 consists of 16 residues. Germline V gene data show CDR1 as KGHSH and CDR2 as LQKENI. The trim removed 4 bases at V and 2 bases at J, leaving 8 bases unmatched. CDR3 coding DNA: TGTGCCAGCTCACTTTCCCTGGGACAGGGCAACACTGAAGCTTTCTTT. Translating gives CASSLSLGQGNTEAFF.

The rearrangement links TRBV21-1 to TRBJ2-7; the table's D call of TRBD1 was not tested on the DNA. TRBV21-1 is an annotated pseudogene. The CDR3 spans 16 residues. The CDR3 nucleotides are TGTGCCAGCAGCTCAACCTGGGCGGAATACAGGTACGAGCAGTACTTC. Translated: CASSSTWAEYRYEQYF.

This chain joins TRBV28 and TRBJ1-2; D is uncertain. V gave up 7 bases and J gave up 5 bases, with 11 bases separating them. From germline, CDR1 is MDHEN and CDR2 SYDVKM. This CDR3 comprises 12 residues. CDR3 amino acids: CASTPNYYGYTF. The CDR3 DNA reads TGTGCCAGCACTCCCAACTATTATGGCTACACCTTC.

V usage is TRBV5-1 and J usage is TRBJ1-2; D gene uncertain. The germline V and J ends were trimmed by 6 bases and 6 bases, with 21 bases remaining between them. Germline assignment: CDR1 SGHRS and CDR2 YFSETQ. The CDR3 consists of 15 residues. The CDR3 loop reads CASIPIPTGGHGYTF. In DNA, the CDR3 is TGCGCCAGCATTCCCATACCGACGGGAGGACATGGCTACACCTTC.

This clone appeared once. The chain has TRBV23-1 and TRBJ2-3; 7 nucleotides match TRBD2. TRBV23-1 is assigned to the ORF class and has an uncertain function. The CDR3 consists of 17 residues. V trimming: 6 bases; J trimming: 5 bases; junction bases outside the gene matches: 17. As DNA, the CDR3 is TGCGCCAGCAGCACTAAAAATCCCGTCAGGGAGGGAGATACGCAGTATTTT. Encoded protein: CASSTKNPVREGDTQYF.

This clone was seen only once. This sequence joins TRBV7-2 and TRBJ1-2; 8 nucleotides line up with TRBD1. Germline V gives CDR1 SGHTA, CDR2 FQGNSA. Trimming took 0 bases from V and 3 from J; bases not matched to a gene: 0. This CDR3 region has 14 residues. For the CDR3, the DNA is TGTGCCAGCAGCTTAGCGGACAGGGACTATGGCTACACCTTC. It encodes CASSLADRDYGYTF.

The gene calls are TRBV7-2 and TRBJ2-1, with TRBD2 identical over 11 bases. CDR1 is SGHTA, CDR2 FQGNSA, per germline. V trimming: 1 base; J trimming: 5 bases; junction bases outside the gene matches: 1. The CDR3 is made up of 15 amino acids. The DNA of the CDR3 is TGTGCCAGCAGCTTAGGACTAGCGGGGAACAATGAGCAGTTCTTC. The encoded protein is CASSLGLAGNNEQFF.

This clone has just a few counts. The rearrangement joins TRBV5-6 to TRBJ1-4; no clear D gene. The CDR3 contains 15 residues. V was cut by 1 base and J by 1 base, with 8 bases left in between. From germline, CDR1 is SGHDT and CDR2 YYEEEE. The CDR3 protein is CASSLFRGTNEKLFF. The DNA for the CDR3 is TGTGCCAGCAGCTTGTTTCGGGGAACTAATGAAAAACTGTTTTTT.